These 10 T cell receptor beta chains came from one sample sequenced in a study of blood T cell repertoires in COVID-19. The data were produced by immunoSEQ multiplex PCR, yet TCRdb's version contains in-frame clones alone and is incomplete. The data contain fewer than 90,000 clones, 55% to 75% of them singletons. Material: peripheral blood. The receptors here all came from an elderly woman with acute or convalescent COVID-19.

The chain combines TRBV6-4 with TRBJ2-1; TRBD1 aligns across 9 bases. V was clipped by 6 bases and J by 2 bases; unmatched bases: 5. Looked up from germline, CDR1 is MRHNA and CDR2 is SNTAGT. The CDR3 spans 15 residues. CDR3 DNA: TGTGCCAGCAGCGTACAGGGGGCGACCTACAATGAGCAGTTCTTC. Translated: CASSVQGATYNEQFF.

The chain combines TRBV9 with TRBJ1-1, with a tentative D call TRBD1 (6 bases). The CDR3 covers 13 residues. Trimming shortened V by 0 bases and J by 8 bases, and 11 bases separated the two germline ends. Germline CDR1 reads SGDLS; CDR2 reads YYNGEE. The CDR3 spells CASSVAPDREAFF. CDR3 in DNA: TGTGCCAGCAGCGTAGCTCCCGACAGGGAAGCTTTCTTT.

The chain carries TRBV30 and TRBJ1-3; D is unresolved. Trimming pared 3 bases from V and 1 base from J, leaving 10 bases between. The CDR3 consists of 14 residues. Germline V gives CDR1 GTSNPN, CDR2 SVGIG (reference sequence). The CDR3 DNA follows: TGTGCCTGGAGCCCCGGCAGGTCTGGAAACACCATATATTTT. Its protein is CAWSPGRSGNTIYF. Combining the CDR3 with reference TRBV30 and TRBJ1-3 gives the whole variable domain SQTIHQWPATLVQPVGSPLSLECTVEGTSNPNLYWYRQAAGRGLQLLFYSVGIGQISSEVPQNLSASRPQDRQFILSSKKLLLSDSGFYLCAWSPGRSGNTIYFGEGSWLTVV.

This clone was picked up a small number of times. The gene calls are TRBV7-9 and TRBJ1-2; D possibly corresponds to TRBD1 (5 bases). Trimming pared 6 bases from V and 6 bases from J, leaving 14 bases between. From germline, CDR1 is SEHNR and CDR2 FQNEAQ (reference sequence). The CDR3 loop spans 13 amino acids. This chain's CDR3 is CASRTVTIDGYTF. CDR3 DNA sequence: TGTGCCAGCAGGACAGTAACTATTGATGGCTACACCTTC.

This clone was counted only a few times. V usage is TRBV6-5 and J usage is TRBJ2-5; D might be TRBD1 (5 bases). Germline CDR1 is MNHEY and CDR2 is SVGAGI. V lost 2 bases and J lost 7, with 5 bases in between. The CDR3 contains 11 residues. DNA of the CDR3: TGTGCCAGCAGTTACAGGGGGACCCAGTACTTC. Protein sequence: CASSYRGTQYF.

J is TRBJ2-6 and V is TRBV18, with 7 bases that match TRBD1. The germline V gene has CDR1 KGHSH and CDR2 LQKENI. The CDR3 spans 17 residues. Losses at the gene ends were 5 bases for V and 0 bases for J; bases not matched to a gene: 7. CDR3 sequence reads: CASSAIQGNSGANVLTF. In DNA form, the CDR3 reads TGTGCCAGCTCAGCGATACAGGGGAACTCTGGGGCCAACGTCCTGACTTTC.

This clone is medium-sized by share. The rearrangement joins TRBV2 to TRBJ2-7; D is perhaps TRBD1 (5 bases). The CDR3 is 15 amino acids. Trimming removed 6 bases from V and 0 bases from J, with 15 bases in between. In germline, CDR1 is SNHLY, CDR2 FYNNEI. The CDR3 sequence: CASRGNRLSSYEQYF. Written as DNA, the CDR3 is TGTGCCAGCAGGGGAAACAGGCTTAGCTCCTACGAGCAGTACTTC.

The gene calls are TRBV7-2 and TRBJ2-1, with 8 bases identical to TRBD2. The CDR3 runs 16 residues. The germline V gene encodes CDR1 SGHTA and CDR2 FQGNSA. J gave up 4 bases and V 1 base, and 6 bases lay outside the gene matches. This chain's CDR3 is CASSLDRAGGYNEQFF. The CDR3 DNA reads TGTGCCAGCAGCTTAGATCGCGCGGGAGGTTACAATGAGCAGTTCTTC.

This rearrangement joins TRBV18 to TRBJ1-5, with D perhaps matching TRBD1 (6 bases). This CDR3 comprises 15 residues. CDR1 and CDR2 (germline): KGHSH, LQKENI. Trimming took 2 bases from V and 4 from J, leaving 12 bases between them. This chain's CDR3 is CASSPTGSINQPQHF. As DNA, the CDR3 is TGTGCCAGCTCACCAACAGGGTCCATAAATCAGCCCCAGCATTTT. The full variable domain, in which reference TRBV18 and TRBJ1-5 provide the parts outside the CDR3, is NAGVMQNPRHLVRRRGQEARLRCSPMKGHSHVYWYRQLPEEGLKFMVYLQKENIIDESGMPKERFSAEFPKEGPSILRIQQVVRGDSAAYFCASSPTGSINQPQHFGDGTRLSIL.

This chain links TRBV29-1 with TRBJ2-1; the match to TRBD2 covers 8 bases. CDR1 is SQVTM, CDR2 ANQGSEA, per germline. Losses at the gene ends were 3 bases for V and 4 bases for J; bases not matched to a gene: 2. CDR3 length: 13 residues. CDR3 nucleotides: TGCAGCGTTGAGCGGGGGGCTTACAATGAGCAGTTCTTC. Translated, it gives CSVERGAYNEQFF.